Listed below are T cell receptor beta chains from one sample, sequenced in a study of Graves' ophthalmopathy and Graves' hyperthyroidism. MiXCR was run by TCRdb on the multiplex PCR reads, yielding one entry per CDR3 protein. The repertoire includes more than 300,000 distinct CDR3 sequences, 15% of them detected once, and approximately 7% sits in the top ten. Source material: peripheral blood. The receptors derive from a woman under 30 with stable Graves' hyperthyroidism. CDR3s include the opening cysteine and the closing phenylalanine or tryptophan. A D gene is named only where the DNA matches it firmly. Clone size is given for some rows only: seen once, a few or many times, or a class if the clone is expanded.

>many|TRBD1|TRBV20-1|TRBJ1-1
TGCAGTGCTAGAGATCCACAGGGGGGGACTGAAGCTTTCTTT
CSARDPQGGTEAFF
>-|TRBD1|TRBV19|TRBJ2-7
TGTGCCAGTAGTCCAGGGACAGTGCCCCTCTACGATCAGTACTTC
CASSPGTVPLYDQYF
>many|-|TRBV20-1|TRBJ1-2
TGCAGTGCTCACGACAGGCTCTATGGCTACACCTTC
CSAHDRLYGYTF
>many|-|TRBV12-3/TRBV12-4|TRBJ1-5
TGTGCCAGCAGACTGACAGGTTTCAATCAGCCCCAGCATTTT
CASRLTGFNQPQHF
>-|TRBD1|TRBV28|TRBJ2-2
TGTGCCAGCACCCCCCCCGGGACAGGGTACACCGGGGAGCTGTTTTTT
CASTPPGTGYTGELFF
>many|-|TRBV27|TRBJ1-5
TGTGCCAGCAGTCAGAGTGCGGGGGGACGCCAGCCCCAGCATTTT
CASSQSAGGRQPQHF
>many|-|TRBV12-3/TRBV12-4|TRBJ1-2
TGTGCCAGCAGTTATTCTCAGGGGTCTCGGGGCTACACCTTC
CASSYSQGSRGYTF
>many|-|TRBV6-1|TRBJ2-7
TGTGCCAGCAGTAAACAGGGTTTAGGCTACGAGCAGTACTTC
CASSKQGLGYEQYF
>-|-|TRBV14|TRBJ1-2
TGTGCCAGCAGTCCCGGAAGAGGGGCAAACTATGGCTACACCTTC
CASSPGRGANYGYTF
>many|-|TRBV11-2|TRBJ1-2
TGTGCCAGCAGCTTTAGACAGCTAAAAGACTATGGCTACACCTTC
CASSFRQLKDYGYTF
>many|TRBD1|TRBV12-3/TRBV12-4|TRBJ1-2
TGTGCCAGCAGTCCAGACAGGGGGCGCGCCTATGGCTACACCTTC
CASSPDRGRAYGYTF
>many|-|TRBV11-2|TRBJ1-1
TGTGCCAGCAGCTTAGGCTGGCCGAACACTGAAGCTTTCTTT
CASSLGWPNTEAFF
>many|-|TRBV7-8|TRBJ1-2
TGTGCCAGCAGCTTAGCGCGGTTGGGATATAACTATGGCTACACCTTC
CASSLARLGYNYGYTF
>few|-|TRBV13|TRBJ1-2
TGTGCCAGCAGCTTAGATCCCGGGCCTGGCTACACCTTC
CASSLDPGPGYTF
>few|TRBD2|TRBV5-1|TRBJ2-2
TGCGCCAGCAGCTTGTGGCTAGCGGGGGCCTCGAACGCCGGGGAGCTGTTTTTT
CASSLWLAGASNAGELFF
>many|TRBD2|TRBV5-1|TRBJ2-5
TGCGCCAGCAGCTTTAGCCCTAGCGGAGTAGAAGAGACCCAGTACTTC
CASSFSPSGVEETQYF
>-|-|TRBV29-1|TRBJ2-7
TGCAGCGTCCGGGCCGGGAGCTCCTACGAGCAGTACTTC
CSVRAGSSYEQYF
>many|-|TRBV10-2|TRBJ1-5
TGCGCCAGCCAAGGGGAGGGCCTGAGCAATCAGCCCCAGCATTTT
CASQGEGLSNQPQHF
>many|-|TRBV6-5|TRBJ1-2
TGTGCCAGCAGTTACTTATCGACAGTATATGGCTACACCTTC
CASSYLSTVYGYTF
>many|TRBD1|TRBV28|TRBJ1-3
TGTGCCAGCAGTCTACAGGGGAGGAACACCATATATTTT
CASSLQGRNTIYF
>-|-|TRBV24-1|TRBJ2-5
TGTGCCACCAGTGATTTAGGCAGTCAAGAGACCCAGTACTTC
CATSDLGSQETQYF
>-|TRBD2|TRBV6-2/TRBV6-3|TRBJ2-2
TGTGCCAGCAGTTATTTAGGGACTAGCGGGGGGACGAGCACCGGGGAGCTGTTTTTT
CASSYLGTSGGTSTGELFF
>many|-|TRBV7-9|TRBJ1-2
TGTGCCAGCAGCTTTGTGGACAAGGTCGCTGATGGCTACACCTTC
CASSFVDKVADGYTF
>many|-|TRBV11-2|TRBJ2-7
TGTGCCAGCAGCTTAGTACAGTACTACGAGCAGTACTTC
CASSLVQYYEQYF
>few|-|TRBV11-1|TRBJ1-2
TGTGCCAGCAGCGCCCCGGCAAGTGTAACTAACTATGGCTACACCTTC
CASSAPASVTNYGYTF
>many|TRBD1|TRBV5-1|TRBJ1-1
TGCGCCAGCAGCTTACGTGGACAGGGGGGGACTGAAGCTTTCTTT
CASSLRGQGGTEAFF
>many|-|TRBV7-2|TRBJ1-1
TGTGCCAGCAGCTTCGTTGTGAACACTGAAGCTTTCTTT
CASSFVVNTEAFF
>many|-|TRBV10-2|TRBJ2-7
TGCGCCAGCAAAGATTGGGACGGAAGCTCCTACGAGCAGTACTTC
CASKDWDGSSYEQYF
>many|TRBD1|TRBV6-2/TRBV6-3|TRBJ2-7
TGTGCCAGCAGAAGGGGACAGGGTCTCTACGAGCAGTACTTC
CASRRGQGLYEQYF
>-|-|TRBV6-1|TRBJ1-5
TGTGCCAGCACCCAGGGGAATAGCAATCAGCCCCAGCATTTT
CASTQGNSNQPQHF
>many|-|TRBV11-2|TRBJ1-2
-
CASSLVFGSGNYGYTF
>many|TRBD1|TRBV6-2/TRBV6-3|TRBJ1-2
TGTGCCAGCACGGAGGGGGCTCGTGGCTACACCTTC
CASTEGARGYTF
>few|-|TRBV4-2|TRBJ1-5
TGTGCCAGCAGCCCTAACCCGGACATAGTAGGAGGGGAGCCCCAGCATTTT
CASSPNPDIVGGEPQHF
>many|-|TRBV28|TRBJ1-2
TGTGCCAGCAGTCAACCTAACTATGGCTACACCTTC
CASSQPNYGYTF
>-|TRBD2|TRBV5-1|TRBJ2-7
TGCGCCAGCAGCTACGGCGGGGGGGACCCCTACGAGCAGTACTTC
CASSYGGGDPYEQYF
>-|TRBD1|TRBV20-1|TRBJ1-1
TGCAGTGCTAGGACAGGGGGTAGGGACACTGAAGCTTTCTTT
CSARTGGRDTEAFF
>-|-|TRBV30|TRBJ2-2
TGTGCCTGGAGTGCGGACAGTACCGGGGAGCTGTTTTTT
CAWSADSTGELFF
>many|TRBD1|TRBV6-5|TRBJ1-1
TGTGCCAGTGCAGAGGGGGCAGGGAACACTGAAGCTTTCTTT
CASAEGAGNTEAFF
>-|-|TRBV15|TRBJ1-2
TGTGCCACCAGCAGCGTGCTCTGGACACAACTCCCCTATGGCTACACCTTC
CATSSVLWTQLPYGYTF
>many|-|TRBV11-2|TRBJ2-5
TGTGCCAGCAGCCCCGGGGACTTGGAGGCGAAAGAGACCCAGTACTTC
CASSPGDLEAKETQYF
>many|-|TRBV5-6|TRBJ1-5
TGTGCCAGCAGCTTTCGGGGGCAGGTTCAGCCCCAGCATTTT
CASSFRGQVQPQHF
>-|-|TRBV7-8|TRBJ2-2
TGTGCCAGCAGCTTAGGTATCGGGGAGCTGTTTTTT
CASSLGIGELFF